These T cell receptor beta chains were read from a single sample in a study of identical twins. From the 5' RACE reads, TCRdb called clonotypes with MiXCR, one entry per CDR3 protein. The top ten hold about 3.9% of the sample, which has a few hundred thousand distinct CDR3 sequences, 9.5% to 15% seen once. This sample also appeared in a second study, on yellow fever vaccine responses in identical twins.

The sequencing input was memory (CD45RO+) T cells sorted from blood. These TCRs come from a woman younger than 35 in good health. The CDR3 runs from the conserved cysteine through the conserved F or W. A D gene is named only where the DNA matches it firmly. Not every row has a clone size; where given, it reads once, few, many or a size class.

v_call	d_call	clone_size	j_call	cdr3_aa	cdr3_nt
TRBV12-3/TRBV12-4	.	few	TRBJ1-1	CASSLDRVEAFF	TGTGCCAGCAGTTTAGATAGGGTTGAAGCTTTCTTT
TRBV28	.	.	TRBJ2-1	CASSSPGLGEQFF	TGTGCCAGCAGCTCCCCAGGTCTTGGGGAGCAGTTCTTC
TRBV19	.	.	TRBJ2-5	CASSSQTVSKVTQYF	TGTGCCAGTAGTTCTCAGACAGTCTCCAAAGTGACCCAGTACTTC
TRBV19	TRBD1	.	TRBJ2-1	CASSIRRQGESEQFF	TGTGCCAGTAGTATAAGGAGACAGGGGGAGAGTGAGCAGTTCTTC
TRBV6-4	.	few	TRBJ1-1	CASSAQVSTEAFF	TGTGCCAGCAGTGCACAGGTGAGCACTGAAGCTTTCTTT
TRBV29-1	TRBD2	few	TRBJ2-2	CSVARSGGASGELFF	TGCAGCGTCGCCCGTAGCGGGGGGGCCTCCGGGGAGCTGTTTTTT
TRBV29-1	.	many	TRBJ2-1	CSVEPPGEFF	TGCAGCGTTGAACCGCCCGGAGAGTTCTTC
TRBV7-2	.	few	TRBJ2-2	CASSLSFRELFF	TGTGCCAGCAGCTTATCCTTCAGGGAGCTGTTTTTT
TRBV4-2	.	few	TRBJ2-1	CASSHVGSGENEQFF	TGTGCCAGCAGCCATGTTGGGTCGGGAGAGAATGAGCAGTTCTTC
TRBV28	.	few	TRBJ2-2	CASSSLGENTGELFF	TGTGCCAGCAGTTCGTTGGGGGAGAACACCGGGGAGCTGTTTTTT
TRBV5-4	.	.	TRBJ2-1	CASSPDPSPIYNEQFF	TGTGCCAGCAGCCCCGATCCTTCCCCGATCTACAATGAGCAGTTCTTC
TRBV11-2	.	many	TRBJ2-3	CASSLVGGRSLSTDTQYF	TGTGCCAGCAGCTTAGTTGGAGGGAGATCCCTCAGCACAGATACGCAGTATTTT
TRBV7-2	.	.	TRBJ1-5	CASSLGVTAQPQHF	TGTGCCAGCAGCTTAGGAGTTACGGCTCAGCCCCAGCATTTT
TRBV5-6	.	.	TRBJ2-7	CASSLGMGGEQYF	TGTGCCAGCAGCTTAGGAATGGGGGGCGAGCAGTACTTC
TRBV12-3/TRBV12-4	TRBD1	few	TRBJ1-1	CASRADRAGTEAFF	TGTGCCAGCAGGGCGGACAGGGCGGGCACTGAAGCTTTCTTT
TRBV20-1	TRBD2	.	TRBJ2-2	CSASGRAGELFF	TGCAGTGCTAGTGGGAGGGCCGGGGAGCTGTTTTTT
TRBV12-3/TRBV12-4	.	many	TRBJ2-7	CASSLRGVEGYEQYF	TGTGCCAGCAGCCTCAGGGGTGTGGAAGGCTACGAGCAGTACTTC
TRBV18	.	.	TRBJ2-5	CASSMGNQETQYF	TGTGCCAGCTCAATGGGCAACCAAGAGACCCAGTACTTC
TRBV11-3	TRBD2	few	TRBJ2-3	CASSFGLGTRTQYF	TGTGCCAGCAGCTTCGGACTAGGGACTCGGACGCAGTATTTT
TRBV11-2	TRBD1	few	TRBJ2-2	CASRMTGGASGELFF	TGTGCCAGCAGGATGACAGGGGGCGCGTCCGGGGAGCTGTTTTTT
TRBV7-2	TRBD1	.	TRBJ2-4	CASSLAFIGTGGRLAKNIQYF	TGTGCCAGCAGCTTAGCCTTTATAGGGACAGGGGGCCGTTTAGCCAAAAACATTCAGTACTTC
TRBV3-1	TRBD1	many	TRBJ2-1	CATSAGTGGSEQFF	TGTGCCACCTCCGCCGGGACAGGGGGCAGTGAGCAGTTCTTC
TRBV7-2	TRBD1	.	TRBJ2-5	CASSPGTADPWYF	TGTGCCAGCAGCCCAGGGACAGCGGATCCGTGGTACTTC
TRBV14	.	few	TRBJ1-6	CASSQAGSSYNSPLHF	TGTGCCAGCAGCCAAGCAGGGAGCTCCTATAATTCACCCCTCCACTTT
TRBV7-9	.	few	TRBJ2-1	CASSLGGESGEQFF	TGTGCCAGCAGCCTTGGCGGGGAATCGGGTGAGCAGTTCTTC
TRBV7-9	.	.	TRBJ2-3	CASSSQAGSTDTQYF	TGTGCCAGCAGCAGCCAAGCGGGCAGCACAGATACGCAGTATTTT
TRBV28	TRBD1	.	TRBJ2-2	CASSFLSGGTGELFF	TGTGCCAGCAGTTTTCTCTCAGGGGGCACCGGGGAGCTGTTTTTT
TRBV5-1	.	.	TRBJ2-1	CASSRDTGANEQFF	TGCGCCAGCTCTAGGGACACCGGGGCTAATGAGCAGTTCTTC
TRBV23-1	TRBD2	.	TRBJ2-7	CASSQWLQSAGAYEQYF	TGCGCCAGCAGTCAATGGCTGCAGTCAGCGGGGGCCTACGAGCAGTACTTC
TRBV3-1	TRBD2	.	TRBJ2-3	CASSQDGGGGVRDTQYF	TGTGCCAGCAGCCAAGATGGGGGCGGGGGGGTCAGAGATACGCAGTATTTT
TRBV12-3/TRBV12-4	TRBD1	many	TRBJ1-2	CASSFAAYRGVTF	TGTGCCAGCAGTTTCGCGGCCTACAGGGGGGTTACCTTC
TRBV10-3	TRBD2	.	TRBJ2-3	CAISFTGTTSTDTQYF	TGTGCCATCAGTTTCACCGGGACTACTAGCACAGATACGCAGTATTTT
TRBV3-1	.	.	TRBJ2-1	CASSQGIPGGNEQFF	TGTGCCAGCAGCCAAGGAATCCCCGGGGGCAATGAGCAGTTCTTC
TRBV5-1	TRBD1	.	TRBJ2-4	CASSSGQGWGNIQYF	TGCGCCAGCAGCTCAGGACAGGGATGGGGAAACATTCAGTACTTC
TRBV5-4	.	few	TRBJ1-1	CASSLAGVPEAFF	TGTGCCAGCAGCTTGGCGGGGGTCCCTGAAGCTTTCTTT
TRBV20-1	.	.	TRBJ2-3	CSARHPLWTDTQYF	TGCAGTGCTAGACACCCCCTCTGGACAGATACGCAGTATTTT
TRBV6-1	.	.	TRBJ2-7	CASLTGDRAYEQYF	TGTGCCAGCCTGACAGGTGATCGGGCTTACGAGCAGTACTTC